This T cell receptor beta chain was retrieved from a study of regulatory T cells in long-lasting Graves disease. The overall study: A definition of persistent Graves' disease required over 5 years of antithyroid drugs plus positive TSH receptor antibodies.

There are 16 residues in the CDR3. CDR1 is KGHSH, CDR2 LQKENI, per germline. V lost 3 bases, J lost 0 bases, and 3 bases stayed unmatched. Regarding the study as a whole: Relative to newly diagnosed Graves' patients, persistent ones had lower TCR diversity. Gene preferences differed: TRBV28, TRBJ1-2, TRBJ2-5 in persistent cases.

HTBI primers from iRepertoire and Arm-PCR of CDR3 regions yielded the TCR beta libraries. From the multiplex PCR reads, TCRdb called clonotypes with MiXCR, one entry per CDR3 protein. The data show about 660,000 distinct CDR3 sequences, with about 30% seen just once and around 42% held by the top ten. Remarks on this clonotype: Antigen specificity is unknown.

The time point was: persistent/refractory GD, antithyroid drugs over 5 years with positive TRAb. PBMC RNA served as the TCR library source. American Thyroid Association guidelines were used to diagnose Graves' disease. The chain is built from TRBV18 and TRBJ2-7; 12 bases map to TRBD2. This TCR came from a female donor with Graves disease. The sample consisted of peripheral blood mononuclear cells (PBMCs), taken when the disease was refractory, from a patient treated with antithyroid drugs. CDR3 nucleotides: TGTGCCAGCTCACCTTCGACTAGCGGGAGCTCCTACGAGCAGTACTTC. Translated: CASSPSTSGSSYEQYF.